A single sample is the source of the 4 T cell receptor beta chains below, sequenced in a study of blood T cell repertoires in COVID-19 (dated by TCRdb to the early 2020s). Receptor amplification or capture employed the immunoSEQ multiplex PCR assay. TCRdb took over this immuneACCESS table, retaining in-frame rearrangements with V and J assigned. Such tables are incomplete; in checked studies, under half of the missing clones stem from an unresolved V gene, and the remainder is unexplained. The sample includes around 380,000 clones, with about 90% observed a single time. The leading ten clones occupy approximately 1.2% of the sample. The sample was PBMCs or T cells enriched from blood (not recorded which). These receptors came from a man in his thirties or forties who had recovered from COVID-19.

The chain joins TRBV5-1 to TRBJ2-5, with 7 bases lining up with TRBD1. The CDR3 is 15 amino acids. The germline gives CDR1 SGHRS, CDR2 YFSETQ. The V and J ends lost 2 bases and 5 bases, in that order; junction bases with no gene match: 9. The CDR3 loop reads CASSLLGQPAETQYF. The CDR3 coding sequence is TGCGCCAGCAGCTTATTGGGACAGCCCGCGGAGACCCAGTACTTC.

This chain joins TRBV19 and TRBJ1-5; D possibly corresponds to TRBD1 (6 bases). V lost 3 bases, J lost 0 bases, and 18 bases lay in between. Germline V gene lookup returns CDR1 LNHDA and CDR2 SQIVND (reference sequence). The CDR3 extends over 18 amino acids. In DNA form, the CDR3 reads TGTGCCAGTAGTATTACCCGCGACAGGACAAATAGCAATCAGCCCCAGCATTTT. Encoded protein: CASSITRDRTNSNQPQHF.

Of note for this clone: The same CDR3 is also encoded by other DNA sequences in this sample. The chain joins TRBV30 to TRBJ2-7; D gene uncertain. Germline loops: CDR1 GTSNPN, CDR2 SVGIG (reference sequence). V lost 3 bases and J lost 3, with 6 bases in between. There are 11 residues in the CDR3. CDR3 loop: CAWSDSYEQYF. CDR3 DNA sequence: TGTGCCTGGAGCGATAGCTACGAGCAGTACTTC.

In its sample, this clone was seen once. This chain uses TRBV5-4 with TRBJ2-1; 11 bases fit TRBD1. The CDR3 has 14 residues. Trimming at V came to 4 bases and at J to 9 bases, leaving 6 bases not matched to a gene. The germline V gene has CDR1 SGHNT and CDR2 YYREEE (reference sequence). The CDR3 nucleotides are TGTGCCAGCAGCCCGGACAGGGGGCAGGGTGAGCAGTTCTTC. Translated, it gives CASSPDRGQGEQFF.